The next 8 T cell receptor beta chains were all read from a single sample in a study of T-cell reconstitution after alpha-beta-depleted transplantation in children. Preparation of the TCRbeta library was carried out with unique molecular identifiers. One entry per CDR3 protein results from TCRdb running MiXCR on the PCR reads. The sample has 640,000 or so distinct CDR3 sequences, roughly 15% seen once; the top ten hold about 1.1%. The sample consisted of PBMCs from the stem cell graft donor, taken from the stem cell graft. The receptors were sampled from a human donor who donated a stem cell graft to a child with acute myeloid leukemia.

This clonotype was found a few times. The rearrangement links TRBV9 to TRBJ1-2, with TRBD1 matching over 8 bases. The V gene's germline CDR1 is SGDLS and CDR2 YYNGEE. The CDR3 runs to 15 residues. After removal of 0 bases from V and 1 base from J, the junction contained 2 bases not matched to a gene. The CDR3 nucleotides are TGTGCCAGCAGCGTAGTGACAGGGGATAACTATGGCTACACCTTC. Its protein product is CASSVVTGDNYGYTF.

The V call is TRBV30, the J call TRBJ1-6; 8 nucleotides align to TRBD1. CDR3 length: 14 residues. J was trimmed by 8 bases and V by 4 bases; bases with no gene match: 7. The germline gives CDR1 GTSNPN, CDR2 SVGIG (reference sequence). The CDR3 nucleotides read TGTGCCTGGACGCCGCGACAGGGGTATTCACCCCTCCACTTT. Protein sequence: CAWTPRQGYSPLHF.

This clonotype was counted between two and nine times. The chain uses TRBV5-6 and TRBJ1-3; D unclear. The V end lost 4 bases, the J end lost 7 bases, and 18 bases lay between the germline ends. This CDR3 spans 15 amino acids. From germline, CDR1 is SGHDT and CDR2 YYEEEE. CDR3 coding DNA: TGTGCCAGCAGCCTCGAAAAGATACTGGGTAACACCATATATTTT. Protein sequence: CASSLEKILGNTIYF.

This chain links TRBV5-4 with TRBJ2-3, with D tentatively TRBD1 or TRBD2 (5 bases each). The CDR3 sequence is 17 residues long. Germline loops: CDR1 SGHNT, CDR2 YYREEE (reference sequence). The ends were cut back, 0 bases at V and 3 bases at J, with 17 bases in the middle. The CDR3 here is CASSLDPGPPTTDTQYF. The DNA of the CDR3 is TGTGCCAGCAGCTTGGACCCGGGGCCCCCAACTACAGATACGCAGTATTTT. The variable domain in full, with the rest retrieved from reference TRBV5-4 and TRBJ2-3, is ETGVTQSPTHLIKTRGQQVTLRCSSQSGHNTVSWYQQALGQGPQFIFQYYREEENGRGNFPPRFSGLQFPNYSSELNVNALELDDSALYLCASSLDPGPPTTDTQYFGPGTRLTVL.

A few counts support this clonotype. The chain joins TRBV9 to TRBJ2-1; TRBD1 aligns across 7 bases. The length of the CDR3 is 14 residues. After removal of 0 bases from V and 6 bases from J, the junction contained 3 bases not matched to a gene. The germline V gene encodes CDR1 SGDLS and CDR2 YYNGEE. The CDR3 coding sequence is TGTGCCAGCAGCGTAGGGGACAGACCCAATGAGCAGTTCTTC. Its translation is CASSVGDRPNEQFF.

This clonotype was found many times. The chain carries TRBV7-2 and TRBJ2-1; TRBD1 matches 7 bases. The CDR3 runs to 15 residues. Germline CDR1 SGHTA, CDR2 FQGNSA. Trimming at V came to 5 bases and at J to 2 bases, leaving 6 bases not matched to a gene. The CDR3: CASSPRDSPYNEQFF. DNA of the CDR3: TGTGCCAGCAGCCCTCGGGACAGTCCCTACAATGAGCAGTTCTTC.

This clonotype was counted a few times. V gene TRBV10-3 combines with J gene TRBJ2-7, with 7 bases aligning to TRBD2. Germline loops: CDR1 ENHRY, CDR2 SYGVKD. After removal of 6 bases from V and 3 bases from J, the junction contained 5 bases not matched to a gene. The CDR3 runs 13 residues. CDR3 residues: CAIRLASDYEQYF. The CDR3 coding sequence is TGTGCCATCAGACTAGCGTCCGACTACGAGCAGTACTTC.

The V call is TRBV4-1, the J call TRBJ2-3, with 7 bases lining up with TRBD1. Losses at the gene ends were 3 bases for V and 5 bases for J; bases not matched to a gene: 2. This CDR3 is 13 amino acids long. Germline V gives CDR1 MGHRA, CDR2 YSYEKL. The CDR3 region is CASSHSGGDTQYF. CDR3 nucleotide sequence: TGCGCCAGCAGCCACTCAGGGGGAGATACGCAGTATTTT.